The TCR beta chain under discussion was sequenced for a study of blood T cell repertoires in COVID-19. The overall study: T cells, B-cell-depleted T cells, or PBMCs provided the cDNA or gDNA that served as material.

In the original workflow: The authors estimated nucleated cell counts from reference gene primer amplification. Sequencing was performed with immunoSEQ multiplex PCR; in TCRdb, only in-frame clones are kept and a portion is missing. The DNA gave D and trimming, while V, J and clone size come from that table. This table holds some 31,000 clones, approximately 90% found once. V lost 5 bases and J lost 0, with 20 bases in between. The CDR3 has 17 residues. The germline CDR1 and CDR2 sequences are SGHRS and YFSETQ. Sequencing input: peripheral blood. The TCR sequence derives from a man in his fifties or sixties with active COVID-19. The chain couples TRBV5-1 to TRBJ2-5; perhaps TRBD1 as D (6 bases). CDR3 loop: CASRQRRTAGYQETQYF. The CDR3 nucleotides are TGCGCCAGCAGGCAGCGGAGGACAGCTGGGTACCAAGAGACCCAGTACTTC.